The TCR beta chain under discussion was sequenced for a study of blood T cells in healthy people across ages. Study-wide points: It was found that TCR beta diversity correlated strongly with the percentage of naive T cells. Diversity was estimated from one million T cells, and these estimates were considered underestimates.

Peripheral blood samples of about 10 milliliters were drawn from each donor. CDR3 length equals 15 residues. Trimming cost V 8 bases and J 3 bases; bases outside gene matches: 10. As for this clonotype: Its antigen is not identified.

Through a sample-barcoded 5' primer and a J-beta primer mix, a second PCR was run for roughly 7 to 12 cycles. Each CDR3 protein is one row after TCRdb ran MiXCR on the 5' RACE reads. The sample holds over a million distinct CDR3 sequences, roughly 64% seen once. Sequenced material: blood. This clonotype was sampled from a man between 18 and 35 years old in good health. The chain employs TRBV12-3 or TRBV12-4 and TRBJ2-7; 10 nucleotides align to TRBD2. The CDR3 spells CASRLGLAPDYEQYF. As DNA, the CDR3 is TGTGCCAGCCGTCTGGGACTAGCGCCCGACTACGAGCAGTACTTC.